The text below deals with one T cell receptor (beta chain). What it binds is not known. Deletions cut 0 bases from V and 2 bases from J, with 11 bases between. The germline V gene has CDR1 LGHNA and CDR2 YSLEER. The CDR3 runs to 15 residues. Primers for the PCR totalled 60 Vbeta and 13 Jbeta. Repertoires were generated with immunoSEQ multiplex PCR, while TCRdb's copy carries only in-frame clones and drops some. This table has 100,000 or so clones, around 77% appearing once. This entry is derived from a study of cytomegalovirus exposure and HLA in healthy donors. Broader study findings: Some TCR beta chains (more than 150 of them) were listed as cytomegalovirus-associated.

This rearrangement joins TRBV4-3 to TRBJ2-7; the D gene is possibly TRBD1 (5 bases). The receptor was derived from a woman aged 40 to 49 in good health and CMV-seropositive. Sequencing used PBMCs. The CDR3 spells CASSQDQGSPYEQYF. CDR3 sequence (DNA): TGCGCCAGCAGCCAAGATCAGGGATCCCCCTACGAGCAGTACTTC.